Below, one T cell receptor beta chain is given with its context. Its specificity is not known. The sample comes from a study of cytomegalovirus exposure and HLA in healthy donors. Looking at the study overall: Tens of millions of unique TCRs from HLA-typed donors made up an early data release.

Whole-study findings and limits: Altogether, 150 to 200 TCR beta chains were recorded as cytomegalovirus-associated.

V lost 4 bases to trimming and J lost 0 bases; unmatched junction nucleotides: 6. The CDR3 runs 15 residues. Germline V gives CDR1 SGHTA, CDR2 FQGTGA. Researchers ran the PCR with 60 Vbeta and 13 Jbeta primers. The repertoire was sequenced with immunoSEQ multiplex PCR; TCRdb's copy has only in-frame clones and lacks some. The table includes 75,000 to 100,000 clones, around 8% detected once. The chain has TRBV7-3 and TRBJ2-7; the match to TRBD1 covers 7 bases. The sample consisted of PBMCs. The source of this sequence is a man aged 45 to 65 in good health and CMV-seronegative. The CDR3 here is CASSSGTASSYEQYF. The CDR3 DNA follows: TGTGCCAGCAGCTCAGGGACAGCCAGCTCCTACGAGCAGTACTTC.